This TCR beta chain came from a study of T cell responses to AZD1222 COVID-19 vaccine. Turning to this clone: Its specificity is unknown.

The table came from immunoSEQ multiplex PCR; TCRdb's copy has only in-frame clones and leaves some out. The sample gives 80,000 to 90,000 clones, approximately 87% of which show up once; 4% to 5.5% is in the top ten. V gave up 0 bases and J gave up 0 bases, with 12 bases separating them. CDR3 size: 16 residues. The germline V gene has CDR1 MNHEY and CDR2 SVGAGI. Study-wide points: A mostly white British donor set with more females was recruited, and clonal diversity was possibly underestimated. The peak T cell response came first, and repertoires were sampled only after it. Distributed over spike, vaccine-associated CD4 TCRs predominated at 160-218 and 743-854.

This TCR was sampled from an adult in good health. This sequence joins TRBV6-5 and TRBJ2-7, with D perhaps TRBD2 (5 bases). Sequences were derived from peripheral blood, sampled on day 0 of MenACWY control vaccination. CDR3 sequence: CASSYSGASSSYEQYF. The CDR3 DNA is TGTGCCAGCAGTTACTCGGGAGCCTCGAGCTCCTACGAGCAGTACTTC.